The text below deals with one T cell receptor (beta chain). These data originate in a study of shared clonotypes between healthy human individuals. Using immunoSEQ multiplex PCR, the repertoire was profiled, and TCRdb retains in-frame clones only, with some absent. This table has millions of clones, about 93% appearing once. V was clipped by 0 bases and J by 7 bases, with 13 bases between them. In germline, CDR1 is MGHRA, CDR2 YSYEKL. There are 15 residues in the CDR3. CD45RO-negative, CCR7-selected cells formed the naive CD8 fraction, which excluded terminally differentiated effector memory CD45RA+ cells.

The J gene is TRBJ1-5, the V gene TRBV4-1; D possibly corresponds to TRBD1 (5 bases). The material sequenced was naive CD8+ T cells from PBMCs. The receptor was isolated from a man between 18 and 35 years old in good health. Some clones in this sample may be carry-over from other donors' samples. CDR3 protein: CASSQEGGVGQPQHF. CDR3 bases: TGCGCCAGCAGCCAAGAAGGAGGGGTTGGCCAGCCCCAGCATTTT.